This record looks at one TCR beta chain sequence and its context. Antigen specificity is unknown. Looked up from germline, CDR1 is KGHSH and CDR2 is LQKENI. Trimming removed 2 bases at V and 0 bases at J, with 7 bases between. This CDR3 has 14 amino acids. Profiled with immunoSEQ multiplex PCR; TCRdb holds only in-frame clones, not every one. Among about 40,000 clones listed, roughly 86% were seen once. These data come from a study of OX40 agonist ivuxolimab in advanced cancers. Overall study: Partial responses occurred in three patients (one hepatocellular carcinoma, two cutaneous melanoma). Whole-study findings and limits: No antigen was identified for the clonally expanded peripheral T cells.

Systemic immunosuppression or autoimmune disease history was grounds to exclude patients. The material sequenced was CD4+ or CD8+ T cells sorted from blood, taken in a trial of the OX40 agonist ivuxolimab. The receptor comes from an adult with an advanced solid tumor such as melanoma, head and neck, liver or kidney cancer. This chain links TRBV18 with TRBJ1-1, with D tentatively TRBD1 (6 bases). DNA for the CDR3: TGTGCCAGCTCACCAACAGGGTTGAACACTGAAGCTTTCTTT. Protein product: CASSPTGLNTEAFF.